This TCR beta chain was profiled in a study of blood T cell repertoires in COVID-19. Overall study: Both acute and convalescent COVID-19 samples were obtained from the United States, Italy and Spain. T cells, B-cell-depleted T cells, or PBMCs provided the cDNA or gDNA that served as material.

This clone was seen more than once but under ten times. Original processing notes: Researchers report that nucleated cell counts were estimated from reference gene primer amplification. Sequenced by immunoSEQ multiplex PCR; TCRdb stores in-frame clones only, minus some. D and trimming were read from the DNA, whereas the V and J calls and clone size are those reported in that table. The sample shows 35,000 to 50,000 clones, around 85% of them seen only once. The CDR3 runs to 15 residues. Trimming pared 3 bases from V and 3 bases from J, leaving 12 bases between. CDR1 is SNHLY, CDR2 FYNNEI, per germline.

This receptor was identified in a man aged 55 to 70 with acute or convalescent COVID-19. The chain is built from TRBV2 and TRBJ1-5; weak D call: TRBD1 (6 bases). The sequenced material came from peripheral blood. This CDR3 is CASSERGQSNQPQHF. The CDR3, as DNA: TGTGCCAGCAGTGAGCGTGGACAGTCCAATCAGCCCCAGCATTTT.